What follows is one TCR beta chain and its context. The target antigen is unknown. This record comes from a study of cytomegalovirus exposure and HLA in healthy donors. Study-wide results and limits: The tendency of first-cohort TCR clusters to co-occur in the 120 or so validation repertoires emerged from a later analysis.

The donors were part of the validation cohort of 120 or so subjects. That cohort was separate from the first cohort, which comprised fewer than 800 subjects. Assay: immunoSEQ multiplex PCR; the TCRdb copy retains only in-frame clones and omits some. The sample records fewer than 140,000 clones, less than 90% being singletons. V shed 3 bases and J shed 1 base, with 9 bases lying between them. CDR1 and CDR2 from the germline V gene are ENHRY and SYGVKD. This CDR3 is built from 15 residues. Material: PBMCs. The receptor's source is a woman under 30 in good health and CMV-seropositive. V gene TRBV10-3 combines with J gene TRBJ2-2, with unresolved D. Here the CDR3 reads CAISDYTKNTGELFF. The CDR3 nucleotides read TGTGCCATCAGTGATTATACTAAGAACACCGGGGAGCTGTTTTTT.